The 21 T cell receptor beta chains in this list originate from one sample, sequenced in a study of CD8 T cells in Susac syndrome. Random hexamers served to reverse transcribe about 0.45 to 1 ug RNA. TCRdb redid the calling of the immunoSEQ multiplex PCR reads with MiXCR, one entry per CDR3 protein. The profile shows under 200,000 distinct CDR3 sequences, roughly 95% of them singletons. The sequenced sample consisted of CD4+ T cells from PBMCs. The source of these receptors is a human donor with Susac syndrome.

V usage is TRBV5-1 and J usage is TRBJ2-3, with TRBD2 matching over 9 bases. Germline CDR1 is SGHRS and CDR2 is YFSETQ. The CDR3 spans 14 residues. The trim removed 0 bases at V and 4 bases at J, leaving 0 bases unmatched. The CDR3 DNA reads as TGCGCCAGCAGCTTGGGGACTAGCGCAGATACGCAGTATTTT. Its translation: CASSLGTSADTQYF.

This chain uses TRBV7-9 with TRBJ2-1; 10 bases are shared with TRBD2. The germline CDR1 and CDR2 sequences are SEHNR and FQNEAQ (reference sequence). Germline trimming cut 1 base from V and 4 bases from J; bases unmatched to any gene: 4. CDR3 size: 16 residues. The CDR3 sequence: CASSLVPAGGYNEQFF. In nucleotides, the CDR3 is TGTGCCAGCAGCTTAGTCCCAGCGGGAGGGTACAATGAGCAGTTCTTC.

The V call is TRBV3-1, the J call TRBJ2-1; D gene uncertain. V was clipped by 6 bases and J by 9 bases, with 12 bases between them. CDR1 and CDR2 from the germline V gene are LGHDT and YNNKEL (reference sequence). This CDR3 spans 12 amino acids. The CDR3 reads CASRGLTGEQFF. CDR3 nucleotides: TGTGCCAGCAGGGGCCTTACGGGTGAGCAGTTCTTC.

The chain combines TRBV3-1 with TRBJ2-4; the D call may be TRBD1 or TRBD2 (5 bases each). CDR1 LGHDT and CDR2 YNNKEL come from the germline V gene (reference sequence). Trimming cost V 1 base and J 15 bases, with 10 bases left between them. This CDR3 has 11 amino acids. Written as DNA, the CDR3 is TGTGCCAGCAGCCAAGGAGGGGCGGTGTACTTC. This sequence encodes CASSQGGAVYF.

The V call is TRBV18, the J call TRBJ2-5, with D perhaps TRBD2 (7 bases). CDR1 is KGHSH and CDR2 is LQKENI in the germline V gene. This CDR3 contains 14 residues. Deletions cut 6 bases from V and 5 bases from J, with 16 bases between. The CDR3 sequence is CASSPTGRDETQYF. CDR3 in DNA: TGTGCCAGCTCTCCAACAGGGAGGGACGAGACCCAGTACTTC.

The chain has TRBV18 and TRBJ2-5; tentatively, D is TRBD1 or TRBD2 (5 bases each). This CDR3 contains 14 residues. Germline V gene lookup returns CDR1 KGHSH and CDR2 LQKENI. V was clipped by 3 bases and J by 3 bases, with 11 bases between them. DNA for the CDR3: TGTGCCAGCTCACCCGGGGCAGGGAAAGAGACCCAGTACTTC. Protein product: CASSPGAGKETQYF.

The genes are TRBV2 and TRBJ2-5, with D perhaps assigned TRBD1 or TRBD2 (5 bases each). Germline V gene data show CDR1 as SNHLY and CDR2 as FYNNEI. Trimming left V 6 bases short and J 2 bases short, with 16 bases between. This CDR3 spans 15 amino acids. Here the CDR3 DNA reads TGTGCCAGCAGCCCCGGGACGGGGCCTCAAGAGACCCAGTACTTC. It specifies CASSPGTGPQETQYF.

The table lists this clonotype with a count of one. This chain connects TRBV3-1 to TRBJ1-2, with 7 bases that match TRBD1. Per the germline V gene, CDR1 is LGHDT and CDR2 is YNNKEL (reference sequence). With V trimmed by 0 bases and J by 10 bases, 8 bases remained unmatched. This CDR3 has 14 amino acids. CDR3 coding DNA: TGTGCCAGCAGCCAAGACCGGGACAGACCTAACTACACCTTC. Translated: CASSQDRDRPNYTF.

DNA for the CDR3: TGTGCTAGTGGTTTGTCCCGAGAAGGCACAGATACGCAGTATTTT. Translating gives CASGLSREGTDTQYF. This chain links TRBV12-5 with TRBJ2-3; the D is unclear. There are 15 residues in the CDR3. The V gene lost 2 bases and the J gene lost 1 base, with 10 bases spanning the gap. Germline V lookup: CDR1 LGHNT, CDR2 FRNRAP.

CDR3 nucleotides: TGTGCCAGCAGAAAGCGGACAGTCAATGAGCAGTTCTTC. Its protein is CASRKRTVNEQFF. The chain uses TRBV6-6 and TRBJ2-1; D might be TRBD1 (6 bases). Germline assignment: CDR1 MNHNY and CDR2 SVGAGI (reference sequence). The CDR3 runs 13 residues. The V end was cut by 6 bases, the J end by 6 bases, with 12 bases between.

This clonotype is a singleton in its sample. The genes are TRBV2 and TRBJ1-1; maybe TRBD1 (5 bases). V gave up 4 bases and J gave up 2 bases, with 14 bases separating them. This CDR3 is built from 15 residues. Germline V gives CDR1 SNHLY, CDR2 FYNNEI. The CDR3 nucleotides are TGTGCCAGCAGTGGACAGACAGTCGGAAACACTGAAGCTTTCTTT. Amino acid sequence: CASSGQTVGNTEAFF.

V and J are TRBV29-1 and TRBJ1-1; tentatively, D is TRBD1 (5 bases). This CDR3 has 15 amino acids. Per the germline V gene, CDR1 is SQVTM and CDR2 is ANQGSEA. The V end was cut by 4 bases, the J end by 1 base, with 16 bases between. The CDR3 protein is CSVASDSGGNTEAFF. The CDR3 nucleotides are TGCAGCGTTGCTTCCGACAGTGGCGGGAACACTGAAGCTTTCTTT.

This chain links TRBV28 with TRBJ1-5; D call uncertain. This CDR3 is built from 12 residues. CDR1 and CDR2 from the germline V gene are MDHEN and SYDVKM. The CDR3 is CAEGFGNQPQHF. Written as DNA, the CDR3 is TGTGCAGAAGGTTTCGGCAATCAGCCCCAGCATTTT.

This clonotype showed up just once. The chain employs TRBV20-1 and TRBJ2-1; 7 positions agree with TRBD2. The length of the CDR3 is 14 residues. Germline CDR1 DFQATT, CDR2 SNEGSKA (reference sequence). V was clipped by 4 bases and J by 6 bases; unmatched bases: 9. The CDR3 region is CSANGGRASNEQFF. The CDR3, as DNA: TGCAGTGCTAATGGGGGGAGGGCCAGCAATGAGCAGTTCTTC.

The chain is built from TRBV29-1 and TRBJ1-4; D is ambiguous. The CDR3 runs to 14 residues. Germline loops: CDR1 SQVTM, CDR2 ANQGSEA. The ends were cut back, 6 bases at V and 5 bases at J, with 16 bases in the middle. CDR3 coding DNA: TGCAGCGTAGCCGGAACTGACTCCAATGAAAAACTGTTTTTT. This gives the protein CSVAGTDSNEKLFF.

The J gene is TRBJ2-4, the V gene TRBV10-3, with 8 bases that match TRBD1. CDR3 length: 13 amino acids. With V trimmed by 4 bases and J by 12 bases, 8 bases remained unmatched. CDR1 is ENHRY, CDR2 SYGVKD, per germline. This CDR3 is CAISAVQGARQYF. The CDR3 coding sequence is TGTGCCATCAGTGCGGTTCAGGGGGCGCGTCAGTACTTC.

This clonotype was seen only a few times. The rearrangement joins TRBV30 to TRBJ2-5; D is unclear. The CDR3 totals 11 residues. V gave up 4 bases and J gave up 5 bases, with 8 bases separating them. Germline CDR1 reads GTSNPN; CDR2 reads SVGIG (reference sequence). The CDR3 here is CAWTGRETQYF. The CDR3 bases are TGTGCCTGGACCGGTCGGGAGACCCAGTACTTC.

V gene TRBV29-1 combines with J gene TRBJ1-5; D gene uncertain. The germline CDR1 and CDR2 sequences are SQVTM and ANQGSEA. The ends were cut back, 7 bases at V and 2 bases at J, with 9 bases in the middle. This CDR3 has 12 residues. CDR3 sequence: CSASIGNQPQHF. CDR3 nucleotides: TGCAGCGCCAGCATTGGCAATCAGCCCCAGCATTTT.

The chain has TRBV3-1 and TRBJ2-5; the D gene is possibly TRBD2 (5 bases). Germline CDR1 reads LGHDT; CDR2 reads YNNKEL (reference sequence). V was shortened by 1 base and J by 4 bases, with 7 bases between the two germline ends. The CDR3 runs to 13 residues. The CDR3 is CASSQGTSETQYF. The CDR3 region has the DNA TGTGCCAGCAGCCAAGGGACTTCAGAGACCCAGTACTTC.

J is TRBJ1-3 and V is TRBV29-1; a weak D match, TRBD1 (5 bases). Trimming cost V 4 bases and J 1 base, with 11 bases left between them. This CDR3 is built from 14 residues. The germline CDR1 and CDR2 sequences are SQVTM and ANQGSEA. The CDR3 DNA follows: TGCAGCGTTGTGGGGACTCTTTCTGGAAACACCATATATTTT. Translation: CSVVGTLSGNTIYF.

The V gene is TRBV30, the J gene TRBJ2-7, with D possibly TRBD2 on 5 matching bases. Germline CDR1 is GTSNPN and CDR2 is SVGIG (reference sequence). Trimming took off 2 bases at V and 5 bases at J, with 16 bases between the two ends. The CDR3 covers 14 residues. The DNA of the CDR3 is TGTGCCTGGAGTCCAGGCGACACGAGGGACGAGCAGTACTTC. Its protein product is CAWSPGDTRDEQYF.